This T cell receptor beta chain was identified in a study of beta chain features in type 1 diabetes. General study findings and limits: Type 1 diabetes patients had moderately but significantly shorter TCRB CDR3s in all four CD4+ subsets. For type 1 diabetes patients, VDJ junctions showed fewer insertions and more deletions.

This CDR3 is built from 13 residues. Trimming shortened V by 4 bases and J by 3 bases, and 10 bases separated the two germline ends. CDR1 is SGHNT and CDR2 is YYREEE in the germline V gene (reference sequence). Expressed TCRB transcripts were sequenced because the isolated RNA had all been reverse transcribed beforehand. Method: immunoSEQ multiplex PCR; TCRdb's copy keeps in-frame clones and lacks some. The sample has about 68,000 clones; about 48% are singletons. The table lists this clone with a few counts. Its antigen is undetermined. Sorted populations all had greater than 95% purity. The chain combines TRBV5-4 with TRBJ1-1; D is perhaps TRBD1 (5 bases). The sequenced sample consisted of central memory CD4+ T cells from blood. The sequence came from a man in his thirties or forties with type 1 diabetes. The CDR3 DNA follows: TGTGCCAGCAGCCTTCAGGGTGACACTGAAGCTTTCTTT. Translating gives CASSLQGDTEAFF.